These 2 T cell receptor beta chains share one sample of origin, sequenced in a study of patients and donors after allogeneic stem cell transplantation. Using its own MiXCR run on the RT-PCR reads, TCRdb lists one record per CDR3 protein. The table includes about 110,000 distinct CDR3 sequences, around 33% detected once. Input material: blood, either unsorted or a sorted T cell fraction (not recorded which). The receptors originated from a human donor who was either an allogeneic HSCT recipient or a stem cell or donor lymphocyte infusion donor (not recorded which). It is not recorded whose cells these are; they may come from a transplant donor.

This clonotype was detected only a few times. J is TRBJ2-7 and V is TRBV29-1; 7 bases align to TRBD1. V dropped 6 bases and J dropped 6; count of bases not matched to a gene: 8. The CDR3 runs to 12 residues. Germline CDR1 reads SQVTM; CDR2 reads ANQGSEA. The DNA of the CDR3 is TGCAGCGTAGACTCGACAGGGTCCGAGCAGTACTTC. It codes for CSVDSTGSEQYF.

This clonotype has only a few counts. The CDR3 loop is CASSPGQFEGEKLFF. The CDR3, as DNA: TGTGCCAGCAGCCCCGGACAGTTTGAGGGTGAAAAACTGTTTTTT. The chain couples TRBV7-2 to TRBJ1-4; perhaps TRBD1 as D (6 bases). There are 15 residues in the CDR3. Trimming shortened V by 5 bases and J by 7 bases, and 17 bases separated the two germline ends. Germline-derived CDR1 and CDR2 are SGHTA and FQGNSA.